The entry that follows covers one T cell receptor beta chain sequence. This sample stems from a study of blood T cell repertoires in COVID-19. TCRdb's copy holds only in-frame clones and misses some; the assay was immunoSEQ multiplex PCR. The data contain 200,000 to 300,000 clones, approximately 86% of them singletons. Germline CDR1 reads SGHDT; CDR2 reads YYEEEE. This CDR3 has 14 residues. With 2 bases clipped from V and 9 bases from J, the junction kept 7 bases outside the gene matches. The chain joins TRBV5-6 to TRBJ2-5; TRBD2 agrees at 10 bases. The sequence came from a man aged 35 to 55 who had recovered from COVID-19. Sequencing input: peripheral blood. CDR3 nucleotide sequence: TGTGCCAGCAGCTTTTGGACTAGCGGCCTGCCCCAGTACTTC. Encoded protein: CASSFWTSGLPQYF.